These 11 T cell receptor beta chains were all obtained from the same sample, sequenced in a study of Graves' ophthalmopathy and Graves' hyperthyroidism. CDR3 regions of TCR beta were amplified from RNA transcripts. HTBI primers primed a first-round RT-PCR, and a second-round multiplex PCR followed. TCRdb re-called the multiplex PCR reads with MiXCR, one entry per CDR3 protein. The table includes 240,000 or so distinct CDR3 sequences, roughly 50% detected once. The material sequenced was peripheral blood. The receptors stem from an adult man with Graves' ophthalmopathy.

This clonotype showed up just once. The junction and the germline gene differ at one end; a read error may be behind it. The chain recombines TRBV10-2 with TRBJ2-7, with 11 bases fitting TRBD1. The CDR3 is made up of 14 amino acids. Germline assignment: CDR1 WSHSY and CDR2 SAAADI. The CDR3 DNA reads as TGTGCCAGCAGCCCAGGACAGGGGGCATTTGAGCAGTGCTTC. This translates into CASSPGQGAFEQCF.

CDR3 loop: CALRLNYGYTF. The CDR3 coding sequence is TGTGCTCTAAGACTAAACTATGGCTACACCTTC. The rearrangement uses TRBV28 and TRBJ1-2, with D unclear. CDR3 length: 11 residues. In germline, CDR1 is MDHEN, CDR2 SYDVKM.

CDR3 coding DNA: TGTGCCAGCAGTCCAGACAGGGGCGAATCCTACGAGCAGTACTTC. It is translated as CASSPDRGESYEQYF. The chain employs TRBV7-2 and TRBJ2-7; 8 bases line up with TRBD1. The CDR3 runs to 15 residues. Germline assignment: CDR1 SGHTA and CDR2 FQGNSA. V gave up 6 bases and J gave up 1 base; unmatched junction bases: 8.

This clonotype was counted a few times. The chain couples TRBV28 to TRBJ1-1; D is unclear. Trimming removed 3 bases from V and 4 bases from J, with 24 bases in between. Germline lookup yields CDR1 MDHEN and CDR2 SYDVKM. The CDR3 extends over 18 amino acids. CDR3 in amino acids: CASSLSGFGDVVSTEAFF. CDR3 bases: TGTGCCAGCAGTTTGTCCGGGTTTGGCGACGTGGTGAGCACTGAAGCTTTCTTT.

This clonotype was counted between two and nine times. The rearrangement links TRBV11-2 to TRBJ1-1; D perhaps matches TRBD1 (6 bases). Trimming took 5 bases from V and 3 from J, leaving 10 bases between them. CDR3 size: 13 residues. Germline V gives CDR1 SGHAT, CDR2 FQNNGV. The CDR3 DNA reads TGTGCCAGCAGCAGGGACACGTACACTGAAGCTTTCTTT. It encodes CASSRDTYTEAFF.

The V and J genes are TRBV11-3 and TRBJ2-5; possibly TRBD2 for D (6 bases). V was cut by 4 bases and J by 1 base, with 25 bases left in between. The CDR3 sequence is 19 residues long. CDR1 and CDR2 (germline): SGHNT, YENEEA. CDR3 in DNA: TGTGCCAGCAGCTCTACACGTTCCCGTGGAGGGTACCCCCAAGAGACCCAGTACTTC. This codes for CASSSTRSRGGYPQETQYF.

This clonotype appeared many times. This rearrangement joins TRBV29-1 to TRBJ2-2; TRBD1 might be the D (6 bases). CDR3 size: 14 residues. Trimming took off 4 bases at V and 2 bases at J, with 11 bases between the two ends. The germline CDR1 and CDR2 sequences are SQVTM and ANQGSEA. As DNA, the CDR3 is TGCAGCGTTGTTATGGGGACAAACACCGGGGAGCTGTTTTTT. Its protein is CSVVMGTNTGELFF.

Points on this clonotype: A read error may account for a junction end that differs from germline. The chain employs TRBV12-3 or TRBV12-4 and TRBJ2-5; TRBD1 aligns across 8 bases. The CDR3 length is 15 residues. CDR3 coding DNA: TGTGCCAGCAGTTTGGGGGACAGGTATCAAGAGGCCCAGTACTTC. As protein: CASSLGDRYQEAQYF.

This clonotype showed up many times. CDR3 protein: CASSESGTYEQYF. As DNA, the CDR3 is TGTGCCAGCAGTGAATCTGGGACCTACGAGCAGTACTTC. V and J are TRBV25-1 and TRBJ2-7; D is unclear. There are 13 residues in the CDR3. V dropped 1 base and J dropped 2 bases, with 6 bases sitting between them. Germline V gene data show CDR1 as MGHDK and CDR2 as SYGVNS.

This clonotype has just a few counts. The chain links TRBV5-1 to TRBJ2-7, with a weak D call TRBD2 (6 bases). The ends were cut back, 0 bases at V and 3 bases at J, with 19 bases in the middle. The CDR3 covers 17 residues. Germline values: CDR1 SGHRS, CDR2 YFSETQ. This chain's CDR3 is CASSLVGGPTSFYEQYF. The CDR3 coding sequence is TGCGCCAGCAGCTTGGTAGGAGGGCCGACTAGTTTCTACGAGCAGTACTTC.

This clonotype was recorded at least ten times. The V gene is TRBV15, the J gene TRBJ2-5, with 9 positions matching TRBD1. Germline CDR1 reads LNHNV; CDR2 reads YYDKDF (reference sequence). There are 18 residues in the CDR3. After removal of 4 bases from V and 5 bases from J, the junction contained 17 bases not matched to a gene. The CDR3 bases are TGTGCCACCAGCAAGGTGGGACAGGGAGTCCAGTCAGGGGAGACCCAGTACTTC. It encodes CATSKVGQGVQSGETQYF.